Shown below are 14 T cell receptor beta chains from a single sample sequenced in a study of response to subunit inactivated influenza vaccine. TCRdb re-analysed the RT-PCR reads in MiXCR, keeping a single row per CDR3 protein. In the table there are fewer than 550,000 distinct CDR3 sequences, roughly 25% of which are singletons. Specimen: CD4+ T cells sorted from PBMCs, collected 5 days after vaccination. Receptors originate from a man aged 45-65 years who received an inactivated influenza vaccine.

In this sample, this clonotype turned up a few times. J is TRBJ2-7 and V is TRBV29-1; 15 bases map to TRBD2. Germline V gene sequence: CDR1 SQVTM, CDR2 ANQGSEA. V was pared by 5 bases and J by 7 bases, with 6 bases of the junction left unmatched. The CDR3 sequence is 14 residues long. The CDR3 sequence is CSVRGLAGGLEQYF. The CDR3 DNA reads as TGCAGCGTTCGTGGACTAGCGGGAGGGCTTGAGCAGTACTTC.

The CDR3 bases are TGTGCCATCAGTATCAACAGGGACCCCACTGAAGCTTTCTTT. Its translation: CAISINRDPTEAFF. The chain employs TRBV10-3 and TRBJ1-1; D may be TRBD1 (6 bases). Trimming removed 5 bases at V and 4 bases at J, with 14 bases between. The CDR3 contains 14 residues. The germline V gene encodes CDR1 ENHRY and CDR2 SYGVKD.

This clonotype was recorded a few times. The chain uses TRBV5-1 and TRBJ2-1; unclear D gene. This CDR3 is built from 16 residues. In germline, CDR1 is SGHRS, CDR2 YFSETQ. V lost 0 bases, J lost 4 bases, and 14 bases lay in between. The CDR3 loop reads CASSLEGLGKYNEQFF. CDR3 nucleotide sequence: TGCGCCAGCAGCTTGGAAGGGTTGGGGAAGTACAATGAGCAGTTCTTC.

The chain employs TRBV4-1 and TRBJ2-1; TRBD2 aligns across 8 bases. CDR1 MGHRA and CDR2 YSYEKL come from the germline V gene. This CDR3 region has 16 residues. J was trimmed by 7 bases and V by 0 bases; bases with no gene match: 8. CDR3 in amino acids: CASSQDRTSGWNEQFF. The CDR3 coding sequence is TGCGCCAGCAGCCAAGATCGAACTAGCGGTTGGAATGAGCAGTTCTTC.

The chain employs TRBV7-2 and TRBJ2-7, with D possibly being TRBD1 (5 bases). The CDR3 consists of 13 residues. Germline CDR1 is SGHTA and CDR2 is FQGNSA. V shed 5 bases and J shed 6 bases, with 14 bases lying between them. The CDR3 coding sequence is TGTGCCAGCAGCAAGAGAACAGGAACCGAGCAGTACTTC. Amino acids: CASSKRTGTEQYF.

The chain couples TRBV24-1 to TRBJ1-2; D unclear. Per germline, CDR1 KGHDR and CDR2 SFDVKD. V lost 0 bases to trimming and J lost 8 bases, with 6 bases between them. This CDR3 comprises 12 residues. The CDR3 spells CATSDLVGGYTF. DNA of the CDR3: TGTGCCACCAGTGATTTGGTTGGGGGCTACACCTTC.

This clonotype was seen ten or more times. The genes are TRBV12-3 or TRBV12-4 and TRBJ1-1; D is uncertain. The CDR3 contains 13 residues. Deletions cut 3 bases from V and 1 base from J, with 6 bases between. The CDR3 region has the DNA TGTGCCAGCAGTTTTCGCAGGAACACTGAAGCTTTCTTT. Its protein is CASSFRRNTEAFF.

The chain combines TRBV18 with TRBJ1-1; 9 bases line up with TRBD1. Per germline, CDR1 KGHSH and CDR2 LQKENI. This CDR3 spans 16 amino acids. Trimming removed 3 bases from V and 0 bases from J; junction bases left unmatched: 5. CDR3 sequence (DNA): TGTGCCAGCTCACCGCCGGGACAGGGTTTGAACACTGAAGCTTTCTTT. Translation gives CASSPPGQGLNTEAFF.

On this clonotype itself: Germline is not matched at one junction end, which may reflect a read error. V is TRBV24-1 and J is TRBJ2-7; 12 bases fit TRBD1. Germline values: CDR1 KGHDR, CDR2 SFDVKD. This CDR3 spans 15 amino acids. DNA of the CDR3: TGTGCCACCAGTGATCCGGGACAGGGGGCCAACGACCAGTACTTC. This gives the protein CATSDPGQGANDQYF.

This clonotype was counted only a few times. The chain couples TRBV5-1 to TRBJ2-7, with D perhaps matching TRBD2 (6 bases). Trimming took 7 bases from V and 2 from J, leaving 13 bases between them. The CDR3 extends over 13 amino acids. CDR1 is SGHRS, CDR2 YFSETQ, per germline. CDR3 DNA sequence: TGCGCCAGCCGGGGGACGGCCGCCTACGAGCAGTACTTC. It yields the protein CASRGTAAYEQYF.

This clonotype has at least ten counts. The genes are TRBV5-1 and TRBJ2-7; D not resolved. CDR1 and CDR2 (germline): SGHRS, YFSETQ. V lost 0 bases and J 7 bases, leaving 5 bases between the germline ends. The CDR3 is made up of 11 amino acids. The CDR3 nucleotides are TGCGCCAGCAGCTTGGACAGTGAGCAGTACTTC. Encoded protein: CASSLDSEQYF.

The table lists this clonotype with a few counts. The chain links TRBV5-1 to TRBJ1-1; D remains ambiguous. The CDR3 is 14 amino acids. Germline V lookup: CDR1 SGHRS, CDR2 YFSETQ. The germline V and J ends were trimmed by 4 bases and 5 bases, with 15 bases remaining between them. The CDR3 loop is CASSKVVGRTEAFF. CDR3 DNA: TGCGCCAGCAGCAAGGTGGTAGGAAGGACTGAAGCTTTCTTT.

This clonotype was seen a few times. V gene TRBV7-9 combines with J gene TRBJ1-2; 8 nucleotides match TRBD1. The trim removed 5 bases at V and 7 bases at J, leaving 9 bases unmatched. CDR3 length: 14 amino acids. The germline V gene encodes CDR1 SEHNR and CDR2 FQNEAQ (reference sequence). CDR3 sequence reads: CASSRGQGLGGYTF. The CDR3 region has the DNA TGTGCCAGCAGCCGAGGACAGGGACTGGGTGGCTACACCTTC. Full variable domain (remainder filled in from reference TRBV7-9 and TRBJ1-2): DTGVSQNPRHKITKRGQNVTFRCDPISEHNRLYWYRQTLGQGPEFLTYFQNEAQLEKSRLLSDRFSAERPKGSFSTLEIQRTEQGDSAMYLCASSRGQGLGGYTFGSGTRLTVV.

This sequence joins TRBV21-1 and TRBJ2-5; TRBD2, the table's D call, was not compared with the DNA. TRBV21-1 is deemed a pseudogene. The CDR3 consists of 20 residues. For the CDR3, the DNA is TGTGCCAGCAGCGCCCCTCGAGCGAGCGGGGTTGGGCTGGGTCGTGAGACCCAGTACTTC. Its translation: CASSAPRASGVGLGRETQYF.